These 11 T cell receptor beta chains were sequenced from one sample in a study of blood T cells in healthy people across ages. The use of a sample-barcoded 5' primer and a J-beta primer mix characterized a second PCR of about 7 to 12 cycles. TCRdb processed the 5' RACE reads anew with MiXCR; each CDR3 protein has one entry. The table includes under 1,100,000 distinct CDR3 sequences, around 27% detected once. The same data also went into a second study, on T cells of mothers and their children.

Sequencing was carried out using blood. These receptors all come from a girl aged 2 to 10 in good health.

As concerns this clonotype: The junction shows a germline mismatch at one end, possibly a read error. The CDR3 DNA follows: TGTGCCGGCAGTTACCTCGACAGTCCGGTGGATGGGGCCCAGTACTTC. It yields the protein CAGSYLDSPVDGAQYF. This chain uses TRBV6-6 with TRBJ2-5; maybe TRBD1 (5 bases). The CDR3 contains 16 residues. Germline loops: CDR1 MNHNY, CDR2 SVGAGI (reference sequence).

Written as DNA, the CDR3 is TGCAGCGTTAGGACTGAAGAATACAATGAGCAGTTCTTC. Translating gives CSVRTEEYNEQFF. The rearrangement links TRBV29-1 to TRBJ2-1; TRBD2 might be the D (5 bases). V gave up 5 bases and J gave up 4 bases, with 12 bases separating them. This CDR3 comprises 13 residues. Germline values: CDR1 SQVTM, CDR2 ANQGSEA.

Concerning this clonotype itself: Here the CDR3 omits its conserved ending phenylalanine or tryptophan, so a read error is the likely source. The chain couples TRBV3-1 to TRBJ1-4; D uncertain. Germline values: CDR1 LGHDT, CDR2 YNNKEL (reference sequence). Trimming removed 4 bases at V and 10 bases at J, with 10 bases between. The CDR3 spans 12 residues. CDR3 in DNA: TGTGCCAGCAGCCTAAACTTAGGAAAACTGTTTTTG. It codes for CASSLNLGKLFL.

The genes are TRBV27 and TRBJ2-7, with 7 bases matching TRBD1. Germline loops: CDR1 MNHEY, CDR2 SMNVEV (reference sequence). This CDR3 has 13 residues. V was clipped by 5 bases and J by 2 bases; unmatched bases: 3. This chain's CDR3 is CASSAGTAYEQYF. The CDR3, as DNA: TGTGCCAGCAGTGCCGGGACAGCCTACGAGCAGTACTTC.

The genes are TRBV27 and TRBJ1-1; D possibly corresponds to TRBD1 (5 bases). Trimming cost V 2 bases and J 6 bases, with 13 bases left between them. This CDR3 comprises 14 residues. In germline, CDR1 is MNHEY, CDR2 SMNVEV (reference sequence). This CDR3 is CASSLPGAGAEAFF. The CDR3 region has the DNA TGTGCCAGCAGTTTACCGGGTGCGGGGGCTGAAGCTTTCTTT.

In this sample, this clonotype turned up a few times. The DNA of the CDR3 is TGCAGCGTTGTGGGCCGTTTTGTCGATGAGCAGTTCTTC. Translation gives CSVVGRFVDEQFF. The chain recombines TRBV29-1 with TRBJ2-1; D is unresolved. The V end lost 4 bases, the J end lost 8 bases, and 15 bases lay between the germline ends. Germline values: CDR1 SQVTM, CDR2 ANQGSEA. This CDR3 has 13 residues.

V is TRBV20-1 and J is TRBJ2-5; D may match TRBD1 or TRBD2 (6 bases each). CDR1 and CDR2 from the germline V gene are DFQATT and SNEGSKA (reference sequence). V lost 0 bases to trimming and J lost 4 bases, with 12 bases between them. The CDR3 sequence is 14 residues long. The CDR3: CSARDIEGGETQYF. For the CDR3, the DNA is TGCAGTGCTAGAGATATCGAGGGGGGAGAGACCCAGTACTTC.

This chain joins TRBV7-3 and TRBJ1-1; D perhaps matches TRBD1 (6 bases). V gave up 2 bases and J gave up 3 bases, with 13 bases separating them. Germline V gene lookup returns CDR1 SGHTA and CDR2 FQGTGA. The CDR3 has 15 residues. CDR3 region: CASSLGVGADTEAFF. In DNA form, the CDR3 reads TGTGCCAGCAGCTTAGGTGTGGGGGCAGACACTGAAGCTTTCTTT.

This clonotype was picked up a small number of times. The rearrangement links TRBV6-2 or TRBV6-3 to TRBJ2-1; the D gene is possibly TRBD2 (6 bases). With the DNA end fitting TRBJ2-5 better, the J assignment may be wrong. CDR3 length: 14 amino acids. Germline CDR1 and CDR2: MNHEY and SVGEGT. The CDR3 here is CANSDRRGKETQYF. The CDR3, as DNA: TGTGCCAACAGCGATAGGCGGGGAAAAGAGACCCAGTACTTC.

The chain employs TRBV6-2 or TRBV6-3 and TRBJ2-5; maybe TRBD1 (5 bases). The DNA matches TRBJ2-7 better at its end, which makes the J call doubtful. This CDR3 has 19 residues. Germline CDR1 is MNHEY and CDR2 is SVGEGT. The CDR3 bases are TGTGCCAGCAGTTCTATCATAGTGAGTACAGGTGGAAGGGCCTACGAGCAGTACTTC. As protein: CASSSIIVSTGGRAYEQYF.

The table lists this clonotype with a few counts. This chain connects TRBV20-1 to TRBJ2-5, with a weak D call TRBD2 (5 bases). The J call is doubtful: the DNA matches TRBJ2-7 better. The CDR3 has 15 amino acids. From germline, CDR1 is DFQATT and CDR2 SNEGSKA (reference sequence). CDR3 coding DNA: TGCAGTGCTAGAGGGAGGCTAGCTTCCTCCTACGAGCAGTACTTC. It codes for CSARGRLASSYEQYF.